These 21 T cell receptor beta chains share one sample of origin, sequenced in a study of cytomegalovirus exposure and HLA in healthy donors. This PCR relied on a set of 60 Vbeta primers and 13 Jbeta primers. Repertoires were generated with immunoSEQ multiplex PCR, while TCRdb's copy carries only in-frame clones and drops some. The sample records about 70,000 clones, roughly 89% being singletons. Sequencing was done on a sample of PBMCs. These receptors all come from a woman aged 25 to 39 in good health and CMV-seronegative.

The rearrangement links TRBV25-1 to TRBJ2-2, with 14 bases aligning to TRBD2. Germline CDR1 MGHDK, CDR2 SYGVNS. V lost 3 bases to trimming and J lost 5 bases; unmatched junction nucleotides: 2. The CDR3 has 16 amino acids. CDR3 DNA: TGTGCCAGCAGTGAGGGACTAGCGGGAGAGACCGGGGAGCTGTTTTTT. This sequence encodes CASSEGLAGETGELFF.

V is TRBV5-1 and J is TRBJ2-3; D remains ambiguous. The CDR3 loop spans 19 amino acids. Germline V gene lookup returns CDR1 SGHRS and CDR2 YFSETQ. Trimming took 1 base from V and 0 from J, leaving 21 bases between them. CDR3 loop: CASSLYKRSTVSSTDTQYF. The CDR3 region has the DNA TGCGCCAGCAGCTTGTATAAAAGGTCGACTGTATCTAGCACAGATACGCAGTATTTT.

The rearrangement links TRBV7-9 to TRBJ2-1, with 12 bases lining up with TRBD2. The CDR3 is made up of 16 amino acids. The junction had 6 bases not matched to a gene; V was cut back by 2 bases and J by 7 bases. CDR1 and CDR2 from the germline V gene are SEHNR and FQNEAQ (reference sequence). This CDR3 reads CASSLRGLAGLNEQFF. DNA for the CDR3: TGTGCCAGCAGCTTAAGAGGACTAGCGGGATTAAATGAGCAGTTCTTC.

V gene TRBV18 combines with J gene TRBJ2-7, with TRBD1 identical over 7 bases. The CDR3 runs to 14 residues. The V and J ends lost 4 bases and 2 bases, in that order; junction bases with no gene match: 5. Germline V gives CDR1 KGHSH, CDR2 LQKENI. The DNA for the CDR3 is TGTGCCAGCTCACTTGGGACAGAACCCTACGAGCAGTACTTC. Its translation is CASSLGTEPYEQYF.

The rearrangement links TRBV19 to TRBJ2-1, with D possibly TRBD1 on 5 matching bases. The CDR3 loop spans 15 amino acids. The V and J ends lost 6 bases and 0 bases respectively, with 12 bases between them. Germline lookup yields CDR1 LNHDA and CDR2 SQIVND (reference sequence). The CDR3 DNA sequence: TGTGCCAGTAGCCTAAGACAGAGCTCCTACAATGAGCAGTTCTTC. Its protein is CASSLRQSSYNEQFF.

The chain joins TRBV21-1 to TRBJ2-1; no check of the table's D call, TRBD2, against the DNA was made. TRBV21-1 is recorded as a pseudogene. This CDR3 contains 14 residues. Here the CDR3 reads CASIQRAHYNEQFF. CDR3 nucleotides: TGTGCCAGCATCCAGCGGGCTCACTACAATGAGCAGTTCTTC.

This clone appeared once. The rearrangement joins TRBV9 to TRBJ2-7, with D possibly TRBD1 on 6 matching bases. The ends were cut back, 0 bases at V and 3 bases at J, with 13 bases in the middle. CDR1 and CDR2 (germline): SGDLS, YYNGEE. There are 15 residues in the CDR3. The CDR3 spells CASSVGGDTYYEQYF. CDR3 coding DNA: TGTGCCAGCAGCGTAGGAGGGGACACCTACTACGAGCAGTACTTC.

The chain recombines TRBV10-3 with TRBJ2-5, with D unresolved. In germline, CDR1 is ENHRY, CDR2 SYGVKD. Trimming stripped 3 bases from V and 5 bases from J, with 4 bases between. The CDR3 is 11 residues long. The CDR3 spells CAISDGETQYF. As DNA, the CDR3 is TGTGCCATCAGTGATGGCGAGACCCAGTACTTC.

This chain joins TRBV11-3 and TRBJ1-1; unclear D gene. Germline assignment: CDR1 SGHNT and CDR2 YENEEA. The CDR3 loop spans 14 amino acids. Trimming pared 1 base from V and 1 base from J, leaving 7 bases between. CDR3 nucleotide sequence: TGTGCCAGCAGCTTAGTTAGAGCGAACACTGAAGCTTTCTTT. This translates into CASSLVRANTEAFF.

The genes are TRBV13 and TRBJ1-2; no clear D gene. Germline CDR1 PRHDT, CDR2 FYEKMQ (reference sequence). V lost 4 bases, J lost 7 bases, and 13 bases lay in between. The CDR3 has 13 residues. CDR3 in DNA: TGTGCCAGCAGCTCGGCTGGGAGAGGTGGCTACACCTTC. It translates to CASSSAGRGGYTF. The complete variable domain, with remaining parts taken from reference TRBV13 and TRBJ1-2, reads AAGVIQSPRHLIKEKRETATLKCYPIPRHDTVYWYQQGPGQDPQFLISFYEKMQSDKGSIPDRFSAQQFSDYHSELNMSSLELGDSALYFCASSSAGRGGYTFGSGTRLTVV.

The V and J genes are TRBV10-3 and TRBJ2-2, with TRBD1 matching over 8 bases. From germline, CDR1 is ENHRY and CDR2 SYGVKD. The CDR3 length is 18 residues. Trimming cost V 0 bases and J 5 bases; bases outside gene matches: 11. The CDR3 nucleotides are TGTGCCATCAGTGAGTCGTCGGCCTACAGGGGGGCAACCGGGGAGCTGTTTTTT. This sequence encodes CAISESSAYRGATGELFF.

V gene TRBV2 combines with J gene TRBJ2-1; 9 bases map to TRBD2. The CDR3 has 15 residues. V shed 11 bases, J shed 6 bases, and the junction held 14 bases outside the gene matches. CDR1 is SNHLY and CDR2 is FYNNEI in the germline V gene. The CDR3 DNA follows: TGTGCCGGACCACCGGGGCTAGCGGGGAGCAATGAGCAGTTCTTC. Protein sequence: CAGPPGLAGSNEQFF.

This rearrangement joins TRBV11-2 to TRBJ2-7; 12 bases agree with TRBD1. This CDR3 is 14 amino acids long. CDR1 and CDR2 from the germline V gene are SGHAT and FQNNGV. Trimming at V came to 4 bases and at J to 7 bases, leaving 5 bases not matched to a gene. The CDR3 sequence is CASSSRDRGLEQYF. The DNA of the CDR3 is TGTGCCAGCAGCTCCCGGGACAGGGGGCTGGAGCAGTACTTC.

J is TRBJ1-1 and V is TRBV19; D gene unclear. Germline V gives CDR1 LNHDA, CDR2 SQIVND (reference sequence). V was trimmed by 4 bases and J by 1 base, leaving 10 bases between them. The CDR3 has 14 residues. The CDR3 DNA is TGTGCCAGTAGTACCTGGGCCTCGAACACTGAAGCTTTCTTT. It yields the protein CASSTWASNTEAFF.

The rearrangement links TRBV30 to TRBJ1-2, with D possibly matching TRBD1 (6 bases). The germline CDR1 and CDR2 sequences are GTSNPN and SVGIG (reference sequence). This CDR3 spans 13 amino acids. Deletions cut 5 bases from V and 8 bases from J, with 18 bases between. The CDR3 coding sequence is TGTGCCTGGTCAACAGGGAGGGAATTGGGCTACACCTTC. It translates to CAWSTGRELGYTF.

This clone was observed once. V is TRBV29-1 and J is TRBJ2-7; D might be TRBD1 (6 bases). CDR3 length equals 13 residues. The germline gives CDR1 SQVTM, CDR2 ANQGSEA. Trimming shortened V by 2 bases and J by 5 bases, and 13 bases separated the two germline ends. The CDR3 protein is CSVEITGNDEQYF. The CDR3 DNA reads as TGCAGCGTTGAAATTACAGGGAACGACGAGCAGTACTTC.

This chain links TRBV30 with TRBJ1-5; the D gene is possibly TRBD1 (6 bases). The V gene's germline CDR1 is GTSNPN and CDR2 SVGIG (reference sequence). The CDR3 is made up of 13 amino acids. The ends were cut back, 3 bases at V and 0 bases at J, with 6 bases in the middle. The CDR3 DNA is TGTGCCTGGAGAGGGGGTAGCAATCAGCCCCAGCATTTT. It is translated as CAWRGGSNQPQHF. Together with reference TRBV30 and TRBJ1-5, the CDR3 gives the full variable domain: SQTIHQWPATLVQPVGSPLSLECTVEGTSNPNLYWYRQAAGRGLQLLFYSVGIGQISSEVPQNLSASRPQDRQFILSSKKLLLSDSGFYLCAWRGGSNQPQHFGDGTRLSIL.

V is TRBV27 and J is TRBJ2-3, with 11 bases identical to TRBD2. J gave up 4 bases and V 4 bases, and 7 bases lay outside the gene matches. The CDR3 runs to 16 residues. Looked up from germline, CDR1 is MNHEY and CDR2 is SMNVEV (reference sequence). CDR3 region: CASSSLAGGSADTQYF. The DNA of the CDR3 is TGTGCCAGCAGTTCTCTAGCGGGAGGTAGTGCAGATACGCAGTATTTT.

V gene TRBV7-2 combines with J gene TRBJ2-7; 10 bases are shared with TRBD2. From germline, CDR1 is SGHTA and CDR2 FQGNSA. The CDR3 runs 14 residues. Trimming removed 4 bases from V and 4 bases from J; junction bases left unmatched: 4. The CDR3 DNA reads as TGTGCCAGCAGCTATCTAGCGGGAGCATACGAGCAGTACTTC. Its protein product is CASSYLAGAYEQYF.

The V and J genes are TRBV28 and TRBJ1-4, with 10 bases matching TRBD1. From germline, CDR1 is MDHEN and CDR2 SYDVKM. This CDR3 has 13 residues. V lost 7 bases, J lost 8 bases, and 4 bases stayed unmatched. This CDR3 is CASNDRGLEKLFF. The CDR3, as DNA: TGTGCCAGCAACGACAGGGGGCTAGAAAAACTGTTTTTT.

This sequence joins TRBV7-3 and TRBJ2-1; D is perhaps TRBD2 (5 bases). CDR1 SGHTA and CDR2 FQGTGA come from the germline V gene. This CDR3 region has 17 residues. The V and J ends lost 5 bases and 0 bases respectively, with 17 bases between them. Here the CDR3 reads CASSPLALDNSYNEQFF. In nucleotides, the CDR3 is TGTGCCAGCAGCCCGTTGGCACTAGACAACTCCTACAATGAGCAGTTCTTC.